This T cell receptor (beta chain) was recovered during a study of blood T cell repertoires in COVID-19. In the study overall: The analysed material was cDNA or gDNA that came from T cells, B-cell-depleted T cells, or PBMCs.

The table came from immunoSEQ multiplex PCR; TCRdb's copy has only in-frame clones and leaves some out. The data hold 60,000 to 75,000 clones, with around 90% observed a single time. Trimming pared 7 bases from V and 6 bases from J, leaving 13 bases between. The length of the CDR3 is 13 residues. This clone has more than one count but fewer than ten. Sequences were obtained from peripheral blood. The genes are TRBV12-3 or TRBV12-4 and TRBJ1-5; TRBD1 might be the D (5 bases). The source of this sequence is a woman in her forties or fifties with COVID-19, enrolled during active disease. The CDR3 region has the DNA TGTGCCAGCAAGCCCGCAGGGATTCAGCCCCAGCATTTT. This translates into CASKPAGIQPQHF.